In its sample, the clone carrying this T cell receptor beta chain was seen a few times. TCRdb reanalysed the RT-PCR reads using MiXCR and keeps one entry per CDR3 protein. The sample shows 650,000 to 800,000 distinct CDR3 sequences, approximately 14% of them seen only once. The CDR3 spans 15 residues. Germline loops: CDR1 SGHVS, CDR2 FQNEAQ. Trimming pared 0 bases from V and 2 bases from J, leaving 10 bases between. The rearrangement uses TRBV7-8 and TRBJ2-5, with D perhaps being TRBD1 or TRBD2 (5 bases each). The sequenced sample was memory CD4+ T cells from blood. The TCR was taken from a female donor in good health, serving as a healthy control. CDR3 sequence: CASSLAPWGQETQYF. The CDR3 nucleotides are TGTGCCAGCAGCTTAGCACCCTGGGGGCAAGAGACCCAGTACTTC.